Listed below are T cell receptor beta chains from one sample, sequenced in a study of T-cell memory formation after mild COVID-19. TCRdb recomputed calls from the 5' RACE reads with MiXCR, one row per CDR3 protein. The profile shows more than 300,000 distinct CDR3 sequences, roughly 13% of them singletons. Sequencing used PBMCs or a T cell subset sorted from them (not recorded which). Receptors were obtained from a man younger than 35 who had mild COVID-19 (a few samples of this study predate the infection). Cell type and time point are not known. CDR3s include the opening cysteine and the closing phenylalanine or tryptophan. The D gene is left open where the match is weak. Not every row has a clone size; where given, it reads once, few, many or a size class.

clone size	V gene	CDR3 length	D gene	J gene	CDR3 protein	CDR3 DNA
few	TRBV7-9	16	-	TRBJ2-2	CASSLLGDTNTGELFF	TGTGCCAGCAGCTTGTTGGGTGATACGAACACCGGGGAGCTGTTTTTT
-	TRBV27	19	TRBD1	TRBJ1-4	CASSFSRDRNFITNEKLFF	TGTGCCAGCAGTTTTTCCCGGGACAGGAATTTCATAACTAATGAAAAACTGTTTTTT
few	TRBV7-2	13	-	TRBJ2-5	CASSPTTTGTQYF	TGTGCCAGCAGCCCAACAACCACAGGGACCCAGTACTTC
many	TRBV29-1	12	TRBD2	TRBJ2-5	CAAREQQETQYF	TGCGCGGCGCGGGAGCAGCAAGAGACCCAGTACTTC
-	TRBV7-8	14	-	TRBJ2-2	CASSFDPNTGELFF	TGTGCCAGCAGCTTCGACCCTAACACCGGGGAGCTGTTTTTT
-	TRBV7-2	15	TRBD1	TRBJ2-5	CASSLTYRQGETQYF	TGTGCCAGCAGCTTAACTTATCGACAGGGGGAGACCCAGTACTTC
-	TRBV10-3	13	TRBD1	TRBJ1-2	CAIREGQGHGYTF	TGTGCCATCAGAGAGGGACAGGGCCATGGCTACACCTTC
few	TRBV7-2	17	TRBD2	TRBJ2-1	CASSRDKFRTSGRDQFF	TGTGCCAGCAGCCGCGACAAATTTCGGACTAGCGGAAGAGACCAGTTCTTC
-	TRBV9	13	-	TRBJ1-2	CASSVRRTDGYTF	TGTGCCAGCAGCGTACGAAGGACCGATGGCTACACCTTC
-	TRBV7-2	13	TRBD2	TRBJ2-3	CASSSEREDTQYF	TGTGCCAGCAGCTCCGAGCGGGAGGATACGCAGTATTTT
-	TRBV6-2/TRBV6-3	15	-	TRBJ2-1	CASSTLPGAYNEQFF	TGTGCCAGCAGTACCCTCCCGGGGGCTTACAATGAGCAGTTCTTC
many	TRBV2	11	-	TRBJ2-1	CASDNYNEQFF	TGTGCCAGCGACAACTACAATGAGCAGTTCTTC
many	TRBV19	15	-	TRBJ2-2	CATQGWTQNTGELFF	TGTGCCACCCAGGGGTGGACTCAAAACACCGGGGAGCTGTTTTTT
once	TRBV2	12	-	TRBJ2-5	CASSSPGETQYF	TGTGCCAGCAGTTCCCCCGGGGAGACCCAGTACTTC
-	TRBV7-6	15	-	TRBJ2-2	CASSLATGPAGELFF	TGTGCCAGCAGCTTAGCTACAGGGCCCGCCGGGGAGCTGTTTTTT
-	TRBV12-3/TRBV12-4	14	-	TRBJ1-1	CASSLALGTTEAFF	TGTGCCAGCAGTTTAGCACTGGGGACAACTGAAGCTTTCTTT
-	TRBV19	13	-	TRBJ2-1	CASSILFRGEQFF	TGTGCCAGTAGTATTCTCTTCCGGGGTGAGCAGTTCTTC
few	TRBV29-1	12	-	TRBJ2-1	CSVDRTYNEQFF	TGCAGCGTTGACAGGACCTACAATGAGCAGTTCTTC
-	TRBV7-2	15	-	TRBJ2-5	CASSPQAGREETQYF	TGTGCCAGCAGCCCCCAAGCGGGCAGGGAAGAGACCCAGTACTTC
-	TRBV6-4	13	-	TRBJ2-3	CASSAEQEDTQYF	TGTGCCAGCAGTGCGGAACAGGAAGATACGCAGTATTTT
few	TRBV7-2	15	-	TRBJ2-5	CASTRDGIRQETQYF	TGTGCCAGCACCCGGGACGGAATACGCCAAGAGACCCAGTACTTC
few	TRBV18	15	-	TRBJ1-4	CASSPSGQGNEKLFF	TGTGCCAGCTCACCAAGCGGCCAGGGGAATGAAAAACTGTTTTTT
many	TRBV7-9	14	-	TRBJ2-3	CASSPGRTTDTQYF	TGTGCCAGCAGCCCGGGACGGACCACAGATACGCAGTATTTT
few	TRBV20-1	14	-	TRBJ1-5	CSAYPQGGNQPQHF	TGCAGTGCTTATCCACAGGGAGGCAATCAGCCCCAGCATTTT
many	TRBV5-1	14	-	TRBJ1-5	CASSPDTNNQPQHF	TGCGCCAGCAGCCCGGACACCAACAATCAGCCCCAGCATTTT
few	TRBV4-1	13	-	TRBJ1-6	CASSQGSASPLHF	TGCGCCAGCAGCCAAGGGTCAGCTTCACCCCTCCACTTT
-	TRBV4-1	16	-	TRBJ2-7	CASSQAGPWGLDEQYF	TGCGCCAGCAGCCAAGCCGGACCTTGGGGGTTGGACGAGCAGTACTTC
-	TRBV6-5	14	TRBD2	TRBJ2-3	CASSYGAGGDTQYF	TGTGCCAGCAGTTACGGCGCGGGGGGAGATACGCAGTATTTT
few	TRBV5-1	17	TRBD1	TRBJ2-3	CASSLDVTGATTDTQYF	TGCGCCAGCAGCTTGGACGTGACAGGGGCCACGACAGATACGCAGTATTTT
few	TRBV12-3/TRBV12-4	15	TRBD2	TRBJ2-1	CASSSGGANLNEQFF	TGTGCCAGCAGTTCGGGGGGGGCGAATTTAAATGAGCAGTTCTTC
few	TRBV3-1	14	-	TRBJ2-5	CASSQYSVKETQYF	TGTGCCAGCAGCCAATACAGCGTCAAAGAGACCCAGTACTTC
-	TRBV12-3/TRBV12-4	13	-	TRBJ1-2	CASSVGPTYGYTF	TGTGCCAGCAGTGTAGGACCGACCTATGGCTACACCTTC
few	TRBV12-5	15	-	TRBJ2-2	CASGWGDSYTGELFF	TGTGCTAGTGGTTGGGGGGACAGCTACACCGGGGAGCTGTTTTTT
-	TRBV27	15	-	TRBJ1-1	CASSLRSQGYTEAFF	TGTGCCAGCAGTTTAAGGTCCCAGGGGTACACTGAAGCTTTCTTT
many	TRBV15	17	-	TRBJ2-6	CATGRRRRFSGANVLTF	TGTGCCACCGGCCGCAGGAGACGGTTCTCTGGGGCCAACGTCCTGACTTTC
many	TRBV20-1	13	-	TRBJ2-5	CSARQVSDETQYF	TGCAGTGCTAGACAGGTTTCTGACGAGACCCAGTACTTC
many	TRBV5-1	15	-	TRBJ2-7	CASSLGLGQLYEQYF	TGCGCCAGCAGCTTGGGGCTCGGACAGCTCTACGAGCAGTACTTC
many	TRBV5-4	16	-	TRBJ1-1	CASSLAPTVLNPEAFF	TGTGCCAGCAGCTTGGCTCCCACAGTTCTTAATCCTGAAGCTTTCTTT
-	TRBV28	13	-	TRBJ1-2	CASSPQANDGYTF	TGTGCCAGCAGTCCCCAGGCGAACGATGGCTACACCTTC
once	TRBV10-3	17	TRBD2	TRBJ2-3	CAISDIAGAPSTDAQYF	TGTGCCATCAGTGATATAGCGGGGGCCCCCAGCACAGATGCGCAGTATTTT